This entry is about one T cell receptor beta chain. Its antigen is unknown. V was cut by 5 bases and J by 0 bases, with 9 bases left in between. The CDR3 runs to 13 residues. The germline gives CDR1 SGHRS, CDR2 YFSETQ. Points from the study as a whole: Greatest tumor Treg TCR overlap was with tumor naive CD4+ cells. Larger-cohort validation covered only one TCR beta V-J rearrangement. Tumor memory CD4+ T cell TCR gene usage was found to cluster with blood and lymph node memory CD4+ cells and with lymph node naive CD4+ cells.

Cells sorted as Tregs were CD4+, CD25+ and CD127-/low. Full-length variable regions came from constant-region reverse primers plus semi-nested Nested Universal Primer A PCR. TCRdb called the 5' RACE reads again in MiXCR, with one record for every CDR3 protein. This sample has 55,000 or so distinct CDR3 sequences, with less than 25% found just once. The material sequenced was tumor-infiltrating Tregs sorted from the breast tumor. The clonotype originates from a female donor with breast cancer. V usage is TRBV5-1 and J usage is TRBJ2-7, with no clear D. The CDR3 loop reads CASRRADSYEQYF. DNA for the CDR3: TGCGCCAGCAGGCGAGCTGACTCCTACGAGCAGTACTTC.